The next 25 T cell receptor beta chains were all read from a single sample in a study of T-cell memory formation after mild COVID-19 (dated by TCRdb to 2020 to 2023). To prepare the library, 5' RACE was applied. Sequencing was carried out with an Illumina NovaSeq 6000. In-frame beta chains were kept once TCRdb had trimmed the public reads at Q25 with fastp and called clones with MiXCR. Rows merge per CDR3 protein into single entries with the most common DNA and genes. The sample table shows more than 300,000 distinct CDR3 sequences, and about 13% are seen once. Of the sample, approximately 21% falls within the top ten clones. The material sequenced was PBMCs or a T cell subset sorted from them (not recorded which). The source of these receptors is a young man who had mild COVID-19 (a few samples of this study predate the infection). The sample titles of this study are shuffled in the database, so cell type and time point are left out; the donor was told from shared clones.

The chain has TRBV4-3 and TRBJ1-2; D not certain. CDR3 length: 14 amino acids. V shed 1 base and J shed 2 bases, with 8 bases lying between them. Germline CDR1 LGHNA, CDR2 YSLEER. CDR3 amino acids: CASSQVPPNYGYTF. CDR3 sequence (DNA): TGCGCCAGCAGCCAAGTTCCCCCAAACTATGGCTACACCTTC.

This clonotype was observed a few times. The rearrangement joins TRBV5-1 to TRBJ1-6; D ambiguous. The CDR3 length is 15 residues. Germline V gene sequence: CDR1 SGHRS, CDR2 YFSETQ. Between the trimmed V and J ends, which lost 1 base and 10 bases, there was a span of 15 bases. The CDR3 loop reads CASSLSGLSESPLHF. The CDR3 region has the DNA TGCGCCAGCAGCTTGTCGGGTTTATCGGAGTCACCCCTCCACTTT.

The V call is TRBV6-1, the J call TRBJ1-2, with 9 positions matching TRBD1. Germline V gene lookup returns CDR1 MNHNS and CDR2 SASEGT. The junction had 7 bases not matched to a gene; V was cut back by 3 bases and J by 8 bases. The CDR3 is 14 amino acids. CDR3 loop: CASSDVWDRVGYTF. The CDR3, as DNA: TGTGCCAGCAGTGACGTCTGGGACAGGGTAGGCTACACCTTC.

The V gene is TRBV2, the J gene TRBJ1-1, with D unresolved. Between the trimmed V and J ends, which lost 6 bases and 4 bases, there was a span of 9 bases. CDR1 is SNHLY, CDR2 FYNNEI, per germline. This CDR3 is 12 amino acids long. CDR3 residues: CASRSLATEAFF. CDR3 sequence (DNA): TGTGCCAGCAGGTCGTTGGCCACTGAAGCTTTCTTT.

J is TRBJ2-7 and V is TRBV25-1, with TRBD2 matching over 7 bases. CDR3 length: 14 residues. The V segment lost 4 bases and the J segment 3 bases; nucleotides outside the gene matches: 6. Germline loops: CDR1 MGHDK, CDR2 SYGVNS. CDR3 coding DNA: TGTGCCAGCAGTGCCTTGGGGGGGGGCTACGAGCAGTACTTC. Translating it yields CASSALGGGYEQYF.

This chain links TRBV5-6 with TRBJ1-1, with D unclear. This CDR3 region has 12 residues. The ends were cut back, 3 bases at V and 6 bases at J, with 9 bases in the middle. The V gene's germline CDR1 is SGHDT and CDR2 YYEEEE. Written as DNA, the CDR3 is TGTGCCAGCAGCTACCGGCAGGCTGAAGCTTTCTTT. Its translation: CASSYRQAEAFF.

The CDR3 coding sequence is TGCGCCAGCAGCTTAGGACAGGGATTCTCCTACGAGCAGTACTTC. Residues: CASSLGQGFSYEQYF. The chain combines TRBV5-1 with TRBJ2-7, with 8 positions matching TRBD1. The CDR3 is made up of 15 amino acids. V lost 2 bases and J lost 0; bases outside the gene matches: 4. Looked up from germline, CDR1 is SGHRS and CDR2 is YFSETQ. The variable domain in full, with the rest retrieved from reference TRBV5-1 and TRBJ2-7, is KAGVTQTPRYLIKTRGQQVTLSCSPISGHRSVSWYQQTPGQGLQFLFEYFSETQRNKGNFPGRFSGRQFSNSRSEMNVSTLELGDSALYLCASSLGQGFSYEQYFGPGTRLTVT.

The V call is TRBV7-2, the J call TRBJ2-3; 8 nucleotides align to TRBD1. V shed 6 bases and J 0 bases; nucleotides not matched to a gene: 8. The V gene's germline CDR1 is SGHTA and CDR2 FQGNSA. The CDR3 has 16 amino acids. In DNA form, the CDR3 reads TGTGCCAGCAGTTCTCCGGACAGGGCTAGCACAGATACGCAGTATTTT. It translates to CASSSPDRASTDTQYF.

This chain links TRBV7-9 with TRBJ2-2, with 7 bases identical to TRBD2. Per germline, CDR1 SEHNR and CDR2 FQNEAQ (reference sequence). The trim removed 5 bases at V and 6 bases at J, leaving 9 bases unmatched. This CDR3 comprises 15 residues. The CDR3 DNA is TGTGCCAGCAGCGCCACTCCGCGGGGGTCCGGGGAGCTGTTTTTT. Translating it yields CASSATPRGSGELFF. The variable domain in full, completed from reference TRBV7-9 and TRBJ2-2, reads DTGVSQNPRHKITKRGQNVTFRCDPISEHNRLYWYRQTLGQGPEFLTYFQNEAQLEKSRLLSDRFSAERPKGSFSTLEIQRTEQGDSAMYLCASSATPRGSGELFFGEGSRLTVL.

V gene TRBV6-4 combines with J gene TRBJ1-1; the D gene is possibly TRBD1 (5 bases). The V end was cut by 6 bases, the J end by 5 bases, with 19 bases between. There are 15 residues in the CDR3. The V gene's germline CDR1 is MRHNA and CDR2 SNTAGT. The CDR3 coding sequence is TGTGCCAGCAGCCCCGTTAAGGGGTTGGGAACTGAAGCTTTCTTT. Translated, it gives CASSPVKGLGTEAFF.

V usage is TRBV10-3 and J usage is TRBJ2-5; 9 bases match TRBD2. Germline V gene data show CDR1 as ENHRY and CDR2 as SYGVKD. Trimming took 0 bases from V and 3 from J; bases not matched to a gene: 2. This CDR3 has 15 amino acids. CDR3 nucleotide sequence: TGTGCCATCAGTGAGTCTGGACTAGCGAAAGAGACCCAGTACTTC. Its translation is CAISESGLAKETQYF.

This rearrangement joins TRBV21-1 to TRBJ2-3. TRBV21-1 is a known pseudogene. This CDR3 has 15 residues. The DNA of the CDR3 is TGTGCCAGCAGCAAAGTTCGTTTTACCACAGATACGCAGTATTTT. It codes for CASSKVRFTTDTQYF.

CDR3 region: CASSHDRVGSPLHF. CDR3 in DNA: TGTGCCAGCAGCCACGACAGGGTTGGCTCACCCCTCCACTTT. The chain couples TRBV7-2 to TRBJ1-6, with 7 bases matching TRBD1. The CDR3 has 14 amino acids. Germline V lookup: CDR1 SGHTA, CDR2 FQGNSA. V was clipped by 5 bases and J by 10 bases; unmatched bases: 8.

In its sample, this clonotype was seen a few times. The gene calls are TRBV24-1 and TRBJ2-3; the match to TRBD1 covers 10 bases. Germline V CDR1 and CDR2: KGHDR, SFDVKD. The CDR3 length is 15 residues. Trimming at V came to 3 bases and at J to 3 bases, leaving 2 bases not matched to a gene. The CDR3 spells CATSDLGQGTDTQYF. CDR3 coding DNA: TGTGCCACCAGTGATCTGGGACAGGGGACAGATACGCAGTATTTT.

This chain connects TRBV20-1 to TRBJ2-5; 8 nucleotides line up with TRBD1. Germline CDR1 and CDR2: DFQATT and SNEGSKA (reference sequence). V dropped 3 bases and J dropped 1; count of bases not matched to a gene: 13. The CDR3 covers 17 residues. The CDR3 reads CSARAFDRGYGQETQYF. Here the CDR3 DNA reads TGCAGTGCTAGGGCTTTCGACAGGGGATACGGCCAAGAGACCCAGTACTTC.

CDR3 sequence reads: CSVGGRVYTEAFF. The CDR3 bases are TGCAGTGTTGGAGGCCGGGTATATACTGAAGCTTTCTTT. This chain joins TRBV20-1 and TRBJ1-1; D not certain. The V and J ends lost 7 bases and 5 bases respectively, with 17 bases between them. Germline-derived CDR1 and CDR2 are DFQATT and SNEGSKA (reference sequence). The CDR3 covers 13 residues.

A word on this clonotype: The conserved phenylalanine or tryptophan is not found at the CDR3 terminus, so this likely reflects a read error. Because the CDR3's place on the DNA is in doubt, the DNA is left out and the CDR3 is given as listed by TCRdb. This chain links TRBV1 with TRBJ2-4; the table's D call, TRBD2, was not checked against the DNA. TRBV1 is listed as a pseudogene. The CDR3 numbers 12 amino acids, ends counted. CDR3 region: CTSSQDASGVSS.

This clonotype was seen only a few times. The chain joins TRBV18 to TRBJ1-6; maybe TRBD1 (5 bases). The CDR3 is 14 amino acids. Germline loops: CDR1 KGHSH, CDR2 LQKENI. Trimming stripped 3 bases from V and 7 bases from J, with 10 bases between. The CDR3 DNA follows: TGTGCCAGCTCACCGGTGGGGCAGAATTCACCCCTCCACTTT. The encoded protein is CASSPVGQNSPLHF.

This clonotype showed up many times. The chain joins TRBV28 to TRBJ2-7; unclear D gene. CDR3 size: 12 residues. Germline CDR1 MDHEN, CDR2 SYDVKM. V was cut by 4 bases and J by 6 bases, with 10 bases left in between. The CDR3 spells CASSSWGLEQYV. The CDR3 nucleotides read TGTGCCAGCAGTTCCTGGGGTCTCGAGCAGTACGTC.

In this sample, this clonotype turned up a few times. The rearrangement links TRBV4-3 to TRBJ2-7; perhaps TRBD2 as D (6 bases). This CDR3 spans 14 amino acids. The V end was cut by 5 bases, the J end by 4 bases, with 15 bases between. Germline V gives CDR1 LGHNA, CDR2 YSLEER. The CDR3 here is CASSYDAGNYEQYF. CDR3 DNA: TGCGCCAGCAGCTATGATGCGGGGAATTACGAGCAGTACTTC.

The chain employs TRBV5-1 and TRBJ2-7; 8 bases fit TRBD2. V trimming: 4 bases; J trimming: 4 bases; junction bases outside the gene matches: 7. This CDR3 spans 14 amino acids. CDR1 is SGHRS and CDR2 is YFSETQ in the germline V gene. CDR3 amino acids: CASSLTSGGYEQYV. CDR3 in DNA: TGCGCCAGCAGCCTAACTAGCGGTGGTTACGAGCAGTACGTC.

The table lists this clonotype with a few counts. The chain links TRBV7-9 to TRBJ2-7; D may be TRBD1 (6 bases). The CDR3 contains 13 residues. With 3 bases removed from V and 7 bases from J, the gap between germline ends came to 13 bases. Germline loops: CDR1 SEHNR, CDR2 FQNEAQ (reference sequence). The DNA of the CDR3 is TGTGCCAGCAGCTTGGGGGCCACCACGGAGCAGTACTTC. The encoded protein is CASSLGATTEQYF.

This sequence joins TRBV4-1 and TRBJ2-7, with D perhaps being TRBD1 or TRBD2 (5 bases each). This CDR3 has 14 amino acids. Germline lookup yields CDR1 MGHRA and CDR2 YSYEKL. Trimming took 0 bases from V and 11 from J, leaving 17 bases between them. The CDR3 bases are TGCGCCAGCAGCCAAGATCCCGTGGGGGACCTGGAGTACTTC. Translation gives CASSQDPVGDLEYF.

V gene TRBV7-3 combines with J gene TRBJ2-3, with D hard to call. This CDR3 comprises 12 residues. Trimming took off 5 bases at V and 8 bases at J, with 11 bases between the two ends. Per the germline V gene, CDR1 is SGHTA and CDR2 is FQGTGA. CDR3 in amino acids: CASSPTLGTQYF. CDR3 DNA: TGTGCCAGCAGCCCCACTCTTGGTACGCAGTATTTT.

The sample holds many counts of this clonotype. This rearrangement joins TRBV7-2 to TRBJ2-5; 11 bases line up with TRBD2. V trimming: 5 bases; J trimming: 5 bases; junction bases outside the gene matches: 7. Germline CDR1 is SGHTA and CDR2 is FQGNSA. This CDR3 region has 15 residues. CDR3 region: CASSMPTSGAETQYF. The CDR3 coding sequence is TGTGCCAGCAGCATGCCGACTAGCGGGGCTGAGACCCAGTACTTC.